This T cell receptor (beta chain) was profiled in a study of identical twins. Study observations and caveats: In monozygotic twins, models underestimated the sharing of out-of-frame TCR alpha. A lower insertion count was a feature of abundant cord blood beta clonotypes, with no such feature in memory repertoires.

V lost 4 bases, J lost 4 bases, and 8 bases lay in between. There are 13 residues in the CDR3. The germline CDR1 and CDR2 sequences are SGHAT and FQNNGV. Points on this clonotype: Its matching antigen is unknown.

Template switching supplied a universal primer site; unique molecular identifiers were carried on the cDNA. TCRdb re-analysed the 5' RACE reads in MiXCR, keeping a single row per CDR3 protein. The data contain some 600,000 distinct CDR3 sequences, about 7% of them singletons. This sample also belongs to another study, concerning yellow fever vaccine responses in identical twins.

Sequencing was done on a sample of PBMCs. The genes are TRBV11-2 and TRBJ2-1; D unresolved. The sequence came from a young woman in good health. CDR3 region: CASSWAAYNEQFF. The DNA for the CDR3 is TGTGCCAGCAGCTGGGCAGCATACAATGAGCAGTTCTTC. Full variable domain (outside the CDR3, taken from reference TRBV11-2 and TRBJ2-1): EAGVAQSPRYKIIEKRQSVAFWCNPISGHATLYWYQQILGQGPKLLIQFQNNGVVDDSQLPKDRFSAERLKGVDSTLKIQPAKLEDSAVYLCASSWAAYNEQFFGPGTRLTVL.